This T cell receptor (beta chain) emerged from a study of blood T cell repertoires in COVID-19. Overall study context: Sample material is recorded as cDNA or gDNA derived from T cells, B-cell-depleted T cells, or PBMCs.

CDR1 and CDR2 (germline): SGHVS, FQNEAQ. V shed 1 base and J 3 bases; nucleotides not matched to a gene: 5. The CDR3 has 17 amino acids. Repertoires were generated with immunoSEQ multiplex PCR, while TCRdb's copy carries only in-frame clones and drops some. The sample records approximately 170,000 clones, roughly 86% being singletons. The receptor comes from a man between 65 and 85 years old with acute or convalescent COVID-19. Sequenced material: peripheral blood. The genes are TRBV7-8 and TRBJ2-1, with 11 bases lining up with TRBD2. CDR3 coding DNA: TGTGCCAGCAGCTTAGTTCTAGCGGGGGGATTCTACAATGAGCAGTTCTTC. Protein: CASSLVLAGGFYNEQFF.